The rows below give T cell receptor beta chains drawn from one sample of a study of T cell responses to AZD1222 COVID-19 vaccine. Some clones are missing from TCRdb's copy, which holds only in-frame ones; the method was immunoSEQ multiplex PCR. The top ten clones hold approximately 5% of a sample with roughly 90,000 clones, roughly nine tenths of them seen once. The source material was peripheral blood, sampled 28 days after the second AZD1222 dose. The receptors come from an adult who received the AZD1222 COVID-19 vaccine. Both conserved end residues are part of each CDR3. D genes are given only for firm matches. Rows give clone size only sometimes, using once, few, many, or a class for an expanded clone.

v_call	cdr3_length	d_call	clone_size	j_call	cdr3_nt	cdr3_aa
TRBV24-1	16	TRBD1	once	TRBJ2-2	TGTGCCACCAGTGACCCGACAGGGGGAAGGACCGGGGAGCTGTTTTTT	CATSDPTGGRTGELFF
TRBV11-3	14	TRBD1	-	TRBJ2-1	TGTGCCAGCAGCTGGATTTCAGGGGGCAATGAGCAGTTCTTC	CASSWISGGNEQFF
TRBV7-9	15	-	-	TRBJ1-1	TGTGCCAGCAGCATCGCCGGGACACCGAACACTGAAGCTTTCTTT	CASSIAGTPNTEAFF
TRBV30	16	TRBD1	-	TRBJ2-1	TGTGCCTGGAGTCGAATGACAGGGGGCAGGTACAATGAGCAGTTCTTC	CAWSRMTGGRYNEQFF
TRBV5-1	18	-	once	TRBJ2-4	TGCGCCAGCAGCTTGGCTATTGAGGGGGTAGGAGCCAAAAACATTCAGTACTTC	CASSLAIEGVGAKNIQYF
TRBV19	14	TRBD2	-	TRBJ2-3	TGTGCCAGTAGTCGCATCGGGGGGGGAAATACGCAGTATTTT	CASSRIGGGNTQYF
TRBV27	17	TRBD1	once	TRBJ2-3	TGTGCCAGCAGTTTACTCTCAGGGGGCGCCGGCACAGATACGCAGTATTTT	CASSLLSGGAGTDTQYF
TRBV5-1	13	-	-	TRBJ1-5	TGCGCCAGCAGCTTTTCCAGCAATCAGCCCCAGCATTTT	CASSFSSNQPQHF
TRBV5-4	14	TRBD1	-	TRBJ2-2	TGTGCCAGCAGCTTGGGGACAGGGCCCGGGGAGCTGTTTTTT	CASSLGTGPGELFF
TRBV24-1	13	-	-	TRBJ2-7	TGTGCCACCAGTGATTCTGACAACTACGAGCAGTACTTC	CATSDSDNYEQYF
TRBV2	13	-	-	TRBJ1-2	TGTGCCAGCAGTCAAGACAGATACTATGGCTACACCTTC	CASSQDRYYGYTF
TRBV7-3	15	-	few	TRBJ2-2	TGTGCCAGCAGCCCTCTGGGCCAGAACACCGGGGAGCTGTTTTTT	CASSPLGQNTGELFF
TRBV30	15	TRBD1	-	TRBJ1-3	TGTGCCTGGAGGAAGACAGGGTTAGGTGGAAACACCATATATTTT	CAWRKTGLGGNTIYF
TRBV19	16	-	-	TRBJ2-2	TGTGCCAGTAGTATGAACGGGCAGGGCGGGACCGGGGAGCTGTTTTTT	CASSMNGQGGTGELFF
TRBV27	16	TRBD2	-	TRBJ2-3	TGTGCCAGCAGTTTCGTGGCGGGGGGTCACACAGATACGCAGTATTTT	CASSFVAGGHTDTQYF
TRBV19	14	-	-	TRBJ1-1	TGTGCCAGTAGCCCCTCGGTTGCCCGTCCTGAAGCTTTCTTT	CASSPSVARPEAFF
TRBV7-2	13	-	few	TRBJ1-2	TGTGCCAGCAGCTTCACAGACGTCTATGGCTACACCTTC	CASSFTDVYGYTF
TRBV11-1	13	-	-	TRBJ1-5	TGTGCCAGCTGTGAAAGGGATCATCAGCCCCAGCATTTT	CASCERDHQPQHF
TRBV5-6	14	TRBD1	-	TRBJ1-6	TGTGCCAGCAGCCGACAGGGCTCCAATTCACCCCTCCACTTT	CASSRQGSNSPLHF
TRBV7-3	15	-	-	TRBJ1-5	TGTGCCAGCAGCTTATGGCGGAGGGCCGTGAGACCCCAGCATTTT	CASSLWRRAVRPQHF
TRBV7-9	15	-	-	TRBJ2-5	TGTGCCAGCAGCGCTCCGACAGGGAGGGCAGAGACCCAGTACTTC	CASSAPTGRAETQYF
TRBV19	18	-	-	TRBJ1-1	TGTGCCAGTAGTATACGGTCGCCAGGGGTCAACCTTAACACTGAAGCTTTCTTT	CASSIRSPGVNLNTEAFF
TRBV7-9	15	-	-	TRBJ1-2	TGTGCCAGCAGCTTAGATGGCAGGGAACCCTATGGCTACACCTTC	CASSLDGREPYGYTF
TRBV19	13	-	-	TRBJ1-2	TGTGCCAGTAACATGAATGAAGACTATGGCTACACCTTC	CASNMNEDYGYTF